This T cell receptor beta chain was recorded in a study of cytomegalovirus exposure and HLA in healthy donors. The study, taken as a whole, reports: Looking again later, the authors saw that most CMV-associated TCR beta chains seemed HLA-restricted. Analysis performed later found 16,951 TCR beta sequences associated with HLA alleles at 0.05 false discovery rate.

Vbeta (60) and Jbeta (13) primers were used in the PCR. Libraries were prepared by immunoSEQ multiplex PCR; TCRdb keeps only in-frame clonotypes and omits some of them. The repertoire holds roughly 140,000 clones, with roughly 85% as singletons. The germline gives CDR1 MGHDK, CDR2 SYGVNS. The CDR3 length is 14 residues. Trimming at V came to 1 base and at J to 5 bases, leaving 2 bases not matched to a gene. On this clone itself: Its specificity is unknown.

The sequencing sample was made of PBMCs. The chain uses TRBV25-1 and TRBJ2-1, with 7 bases fitting TRBD2. This receptor was identified in a male donor in good health and CMV-seronegative. CDR3 sequence reads: CASSELGGNNEQFF. The CDR3 DNA sequence: TGTGCCAGCAGTGAATTGGGAGGGAACAATGAGCAGTTCTTC.